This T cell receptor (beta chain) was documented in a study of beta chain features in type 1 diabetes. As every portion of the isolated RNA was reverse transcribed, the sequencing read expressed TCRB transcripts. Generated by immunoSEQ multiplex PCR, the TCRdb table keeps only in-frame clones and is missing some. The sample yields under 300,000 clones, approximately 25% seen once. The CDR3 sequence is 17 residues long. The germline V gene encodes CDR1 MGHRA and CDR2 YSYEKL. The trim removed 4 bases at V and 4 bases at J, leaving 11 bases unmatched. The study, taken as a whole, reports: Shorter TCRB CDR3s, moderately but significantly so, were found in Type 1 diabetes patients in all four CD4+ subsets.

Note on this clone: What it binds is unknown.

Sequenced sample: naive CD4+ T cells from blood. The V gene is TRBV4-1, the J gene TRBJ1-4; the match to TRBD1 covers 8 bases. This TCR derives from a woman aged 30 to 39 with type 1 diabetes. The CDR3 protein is CASSLDPRDRYNEKLFF. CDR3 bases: TGCGCCAGCAGCCTGGACCCCCGGGACAGGTATAATGAAAAACTGTTTTTT.